A single sample gave rise to the 30 T cell receptor beta chains below, sequenced in a study of brain T cells in children with intractable seizures. Profiled with immunoSEQ multiplex PCR; TCRdb holds only in-frame clones, not every one. The repertoire has just under 65,000 clones, more than 95% of them found once; the top ten carry 0.3% to 0.4%. This material consisted of peripheral blood, taken at surgery. The receptors come from a boy under two years old with focal cortical dysplasia and intractable seizures.

This chain connects TRBV7-6 to TRBJ2-2, with 7 bases matching TRBD2. Germline V gene sequence: CDR1 SGHVS, CDR2 FNYEAQ. The J segment lost 3 bases and the V segment lost 5 bases, leaving 6 bases of the junction unmatched. The CDR3 has 15 amino acids. The DNA of the CDR3 is TGTGCCAGCAGCCCAAGGACTAGTTACACCGGGGAGCTGTTTTTT. Translation: CASSPRTSYTGELFF.

This clone was picked up one time. This chain connects TRBV5-6 to TRBJ1-2; D is uncertain. Trimming took 1 base from V and 6 from J, leaving 10 bases between them. The CDR3 covers 13 residues. CDR1 and CDR2 from the germline V gene are SGHDT and YYEEEE. The CDR3 loop reads CASSLPPAHGYTF. The CDR3 coding sequence is TGTGCCAGCAGCTTGCCCCCAGCCCATGGCTACACCTTC.

The V and J genes are TRBV3-1 (or the pseudogene TRBV3-2) and TRBJ2-7; D not certain. CDR3 size: 12 residues. The germline gives CDR1 LGHDT, CDR2 YNNKEL (reference sequence). Trimming removed 0 bases at V and 7 bases at J, with 7 bases between. The CDR3 nucleotides read TGTGCCAGCAGCCAAGAAGGACGGGAGCAGTACTTC. Residues: CASSQEGREQYF.

This chain links TRBV4-3 with TRBJ2-5; D uncertain. The germline V and J ends were trimmed by 1 base and 0 bases, with 15 bases remaining between them. This CDR3 contains 17 residues. CDR1 LGHNA and CDR2 YSLEER come from the germline V gene. CDR3 region: CASSQVQSPLYQETQYF. The CDR3 DNA reads as TGCGCCAGCAGCCAAGTCCAGAGCCCACTGTACCAAGAGACCCAGTACTTC.

This chain uses TRBV6-5 with TRBJ1-2, with D possibly matching TRBD1 (6 bases). Germline V lookup: CDR1 MNHEY, CDR2 SVGAGI. The V gene lost 3 bases and the J gene lost 3 bases, with 17 bases spanning the gap. This CDR3 has 16 residues. The CDR3 region is CASSYSVIRGDYGYTF. CDR3 nucleotide sequence: TGTGCCAGCAGTTATTCCGTAATAAGGGGGGACTATGGCTACACCTTC.

The rearrangement joins TRBV7-2 to TRBJ2-7; the D is unclear. The CDR3 is 17 residues long. V lost 0 bases, J lost 2 bases, and 17 bases lay in between. Germline lookup yields CDR1 SGHTA and CDR2 FQGNSA. In nucleotides, the CDR3 is TGTGCCAGCAGCTTAGCGCAGGTTACAGTTCCAACCTACGAGCAGTACTTC. Translation gives CASSLAQVTVPTYEQYF.

The genes are TRBV11-2 and TRBJ1-1; D perhaps matches TRBD1 (5 bases). Germline CDR1 is SGHAT and CDR2 is FQNNGV. V dropped 6 bases and J dropped 5 bases, with 10 bases sitting between them. The CDR3 is 12 amino acids. CDR3: CASSPGYTEAFF. As DNA, the CDR3 is TGTGCCAGCAGTCCAGGGTATACTGAAGCTTTCTTT.

The chain combines TRBV15 with TRBJ2-6; 8 nucleotides line up with TRBD1. Germline values: CDR1 LNHNV, CDR2 YYDKDF (reference sequence). Unmatched junction bases numbered 0, after V lost 0 bases and J lost 2 bases. This CDR3 comprises 16 residues. This chain's CDR3 is CATSREQGAGANVLTF. For the CDR3, the DNA is TGTGCCACCAGCAGAGAACAGGGGGCTGGGGCCAACGTCCTGACTTTC.

This chain joins TRBV29-1 and TRBJ2-7; 9 bases map to TRBD1. V lost 4 bases and J lost 2; bases outside the gene matches: 3. The germline CDR1 and CDR2 sequences are SQVTM and ANQGSEA. The CDR3 is made up of 13 amino acids. The CDR3 sequence is CSVGTGETYEQYF. The DNA for the CDR3 is TGCAGCGTTGGGACAGGGGAAACCTACGAGCAGTACTTC.

The gene calls are TRBV28 and TRBJ1-2; TRBD1 matches 9 bases. CDR3 length: 17 amino acids. The germline V gene has CDR1 MDHEN and CDR2 SYDVKM. V dropped 7 bases and J dropped 0; count of bases not matched to a gene: 12. Written as DNA, the CDR3 is TGTGCCAGCACCGAGAGCGGGACAGGGTTAGCTAACTATGGCTACACCTTC. Encoded protein: CASTESGTGLANYGYTF.

This sequence joins TRBV4-1 and TRBJ2-1, with unresolved D. The germline V and J ends were trimmed by 2 bases and 6 bases, with 17 bases remaining between them. The CDR3 covers 16 residues. CDR1 is MGHRA, CDR2 YSYEKL, per germline. The CDR3 loop reads CASSQPKAQVSNEQFF. The CDR3 DNA follows: TGCGCCAGCAGCCAACCGAAAGCCCAGGTATCCAATGAGCAGTTCTTC.

The V gene is TRBV5-4, the J gene TRBJ1-6, with D perhaps matching TRBD1 (5 bases). Germline V CDR1 and CDR2: SGHNT, YYREEE (reference sequence). This CDR3 has 14 residues. Trimming left V 0 bases short and J 5 bases short, with 6 bases between. The CDR3 region is CASSLEQDNSPLHF. As DNA, the CDR3 is TGTGCCAGCAGCTTGGAACAGGATAATTCACCCCTCCACTTT. Together with reference TRBV5-4 and TRBJ1-6, the CDR3 gives the full variable domain: ETGVTQSPTHLIKTRGQQVTLRCSSQSGHNTVSWYQQALGQGPQFIFQYYREEENGRGNFPPRFSGLQFPNYSSELNVNALELDDSALYLCASSLEQDNSPLHFGNGTRLTVT.

The J gene is TRBJ2-7, the V gene TRBV7-7; a weak D match, TRBD2 (6 bases). The V and J ends lost 1 base and 5 bases respectively, with 9 bases between them. Germline V gives CDR1 SSHAT, CDR2 FNYEAQ (reference sequence). The CDR3 spans 13 residues. The CDR3 region is CASSLVPGDEQYF. The CDR3 DNA sequence: TGTGCCAGCAGCTTAGTCCCGGGGGACGAGCAGTACTTC.

This chain uses TRBV12-3 or TRBV12-4 with TRBJ2-5; D is unresolved. The CDR3 consists of 12 residues. V lost 7 bases, J lost 1 base, and 7 bases lay in between. For the CDR3, the DNA is TGTGCCAGCACAGACGTCCAAGAGACCCAGTACTTC. Translating gives CASTDVQETQYF.

The J gene is TRBJ1-4, the V gene TRBV2; tentatively, D is TRBD1 (5 bases). The CDR3 is made up of 14 amino acids. Trimming removed 5 bases from V and 4 bases from J, with 11 bases in between. Germline V gene data show CDR1 as SNHLY and CDR2 as FYNNEI. For the CDR3, the DNA is TGTGCCAGCAGTTTCACTGACAGTAATGAAAAACTGTTTTTT. Encoded protein: CASSFTDSNEKLFF.

The chain has TRBV2 and TRBJ2-3; D possibly uses TRBD1 or TRBD2 (5 bases each). Germline CDR1 SNHLY, CDR2 FYNNEI. The V end lost 8 bases, the J end lost 0 bases, and 18 bases lay between the germline ends. This CDR3 is built from 16 residues. The CDR3 sequence is CASVRTLGSSTDTQYF. The CDR3 bases are TGTGCCAGCGTACGGACACTAGGCTCTAGCACAGATACGCAGTATTTT.

V usage is TRBV5-5 and J usage is TRBJ2-7, with a possible D match to TRBD1 (6 bases). The germline V and J ends were trimmed by 0 bases and 2 bases, with 9 bases remaining between them. Germline CDR1 and CDR2: SGHKS and YYEKEE (reference sequence). The CDR3 consists of 14 residues. CDR3 bases: TGTGCCAGCAGCTTGGGAGACAGGACCTACGAGCAGTACTTC. Its protein product is CASSLGDRTYEQYF. The full variable domain, its missing parts supplied by reference TRBV5-5 and TRBJ2-7, is DAGVTQSPTHLIKTRGQQVTLRCSPISGHKSVSWYQQVLGQGPQFIFQYYEKEERGRGNFPDRFSARQFPNYSSELNVNALLLGDSALYLCASSLGDRTYEQYFGPGTRLTVT.

The chain employs TRBV24-1 and TRBJ2-2; 10 nucleotides match TRBD2. J was trimmed by 5 bases and V by 0 bases; bases with no gene match: 2. CDR3 length: 16 amino acids. Germline V gene data show CDR1 as KGHDR and CDR2 as SFDVKD. The CDR3 loop reads CATSDLTSGITGELFF. The CDR3 nucleotides read TGTGCCACCAGTGATTTGACTAGCGGGATTACCGGGGAGCTGTTTTTT.

The chain uses TRBV20-1 and TRBJ2-3; D remains unclear. The CDR3 runs to 11 residues. Germline CDR1 is DFQATT and CDR2 is SNEGSKA (reference sequence). V lost 7 bases to trimming and J lost 3 bases, with 8 bases between them. CDR3 sequence (DNA): TGCAGTGTTGTCTTGACAGATACGCAGTATTTT. It specifies CSVVLTDTQYF.

The V call is TRBV10-3, the J call TRBJ2-1; D call uncertain. This CDR3 is 13 amino acids long. V lost 2 bases to trimming and J lost 10 bases, with 12 bases between them. Germline loops: CDR1 ENHRY, CDR2 SYGVKD. The CDR3 nucleotides are TGTGCCATCAGTGAGGGTGCCTTAGGGGAGCAGTTCTTC. As protein: CAISEGALGEQFF.

This clone appeared a single time. V and J are TRBV11-2 and TRBJ1-6; D is unresolved. The CDR3 loop spans 16 amino acids. Per the germline V gene, CDR1 is SGHAT and CDR2 is FQNNGV. With 4 bases removed from V and 8 bases from J, the gap between germline ends came to 18 bases. CDR3 in amino acids: CASSSGAQEWDSPLHF. The CDR3 DNA reads TGTGCCAGCAGCTCAGGTGCGCAGGAGTGGGATTCACCCCTCCACTTT. Supplemented by reference TRBV11-2 and TRBJ1-6, the full variable domain reads EAGVAQSPRYKIIEKRQSVAFWCNPISGHATLYWYQQILGQGPKLLIQFQNNGVVDDSQLPKDRFSAERLKGVDSTLKIQPAKLEDSAVYLCASSSGAQEWDSPLHFGNGTRLTVT.

The V and J genes are TRBV2 and TRBJ1-1, with 8 nucleotides matching TRBD1. With 6 bases clipped from V and 8 bases from J, the junction kept 8 bases outside the gene matches. CDR3 size: 13 residues. Germline V CDR1 and CDR2: SNHLY, FYNNEI. This CDR3 reads CASRGTGPGEAFF. Written as DNA, the CDR3 is TGTGCCAGCAGGGGGACAGGTCCGGGGGAAGCTTTCTTT.

The chain carries TRBV10-3 and TRBJ2-5; D unresolved. This CDR3 spans 16 amino acids. Germline V gene lookup returns CDR1 ENHRY and CDR2 SYGVKD. Trimming removed 2 bases from V and 2 bases from J, with 15 bases in between. DNA for the CDR3: TGTGCCATCAGTGAGGACGGGCGGCCCCTACAAGAGACCCAGTACTTC. This sequence encodes CAISEDGRPLQETQYF.

The chain joins TRBV12-3 or TRBV12-4 to TRBJ1-1; 7 bases map to TRBD1. Germline trimming cut 1 base from V and 7 bases from J; bases unmatched to any gene: 3. The CDR3 covers 13 residues. CDR3 protein: CASSLGGTVEAFF. DNA of the CDR3: TGTGCCAGCAGTTTAGGAGGGACAGTTGAAGCTTTCTTT.

V usage is TRBV5-1 and J usage is TRBJ2-7, with 13 bases aligning to TRBD2. The germline CDR1 and CDR2 sequences are SGHRS and YFSETQ. The CDR3 is 18 residues long. Trimming cost V 4 bases and J 0 bases; bases outside gene matches: 10. In DNA form, the CDR3 reads TGCGCCAGCAGCGGAGGACTAGCGGGGGCTACACTCTCCTACGAGCAGTACTTC. This encodes CASSGGLAGATLSYEQYF.

The chain employs TRBV28 and TRBJ2-7, with TRBD2 as a possible D gene (6 bases). The CDR3 totals 13 residues. Germline assignment: CDR1 MDHEN and CDR2 SYDVKM. Trimming removed 5 bases from V and 2 bases from J, with 10 bases in between. The CDR3 is CASSGGTAYEQYF. The CDR3 nucleotides are TGTGCCAGCAGTGGCGGGACTGCCTACGAGCAGTACTTC.

The chain uses TRBV4-1 and TRBJ2-2; 7 nucleotides align to TRBD2. Losses at the gene ends were 0 bases for V and 6 bases for J; bases not matched to a gene: 1. The germline V gene has CDR1 MGHRA and CDR2 YSYEKL. The CDR3 runs 14 residues. CDR3: CASSQETSPGELFF. The CDR3 DNA sequence: TGCGCCAGCAGCCAAGAGACTAGCCCCGGGGAGCTGTTTTTT.

The sample holds one count of this clone. The chain carries TRBV3-1 (or the pseudogene TRBV3-2) and TRBJ2-7, with 7 bases fitting TRBD2. The germline V gene has CDR1 LGHDT and CDR2 YNNKEL (reference sequence). This CDR3 is built from 17 residues. The V and J ends lost 1 base and 2 bases, in that order; junction bases with no gene match: 11. This CDR3 reads CASSQGELAAVTYEQYF. The CDR3 region has the DNA TGTGCCAGCAGCCAAGGGGAGCTAGCGGCCGTAACCTACGAGCAGTACTTC.

V usage is TRBV7-2 and J usage is TRBJ2-1; 10 nucleotides agree with TRBD2. The CDR3 runs to 16 residues. The germline V gene encodes CDR1 SGHTA and CDR2 FQGNSA. Germline trimming cut 0 bases from V and 7 bases from J; bases unmatched to any gene: 6. CDR3 nucleotide sequence: TGTGCCAGCAGCTTAGCTCGGACTAGCGGTGCGAATGAGCAGTTCTTC. Translated: CASSLARTSGANEQFF.

The chain has TRBV7-8 and TRBJ1-1; D is possibly TRBD1 (5 bases). Germline values: CDR1 SGHVS, CDR2 FQNEAQ. The CDR3 is 14 amino acids. Trimming removed 5 bases from V and 10 bases from J, with 20 bases in between. The CDR3 sequence is CASSPGLPAGRAFF. CDR3 nucleotide sequence: TGTGCCAGCAGCCCGGGACTCCCGGCAGGGCGAGCTTTCTTT.